Sequencing of this TCR beta chain was carried out in a study of OX40 agonist ivuxolimab in advanced cancers. In the study overall: The costimulatory receptor OX40 (CD134) was targeted by ivuxolimab, a fully human IgG2 agonistic monoclonal antibody. Partial responses were achieved by three dose-escalation patients, of whom one had hepatocellular carcinoma and two had cutaneous melanoma. Intravenous ivuxolimab was administered to patients every 2 weeks at six dose levels: 0.01, 0.1, 0.3, 1.5, 3 and 10 mg/kg. The paper describes the monotherapy dose-escalation part (N ≈ 51 patients) of the phase I trial of ivuxolimab. The dose-escalation cohort was approximately 83% male with a mean age of about 58 years, ranging from roughly 23 to 85. Of the roughly 51 patients in dose escalation, 19 had hepatocellular carcinoma, some 15 had melanoma, 9 had renal cell carcinoma and 9 had head and neck cancer. The point of sequencing TCRbeta in the periphery was to test whether ivuxolimab changed TCR sequence diversity and drove clonal T-cell expansion. Prior anti-PD-1, anti-PD-L1 or anti-CTLA-4 therapy was permitted, and about 40% of dose-escalation patients had received checkpoint inhibitors. The paper as a whole reports these results and caveats: After ivuxolimab, CD8+ T cells had more expanded clones than CD4+ T cells on average. At doses from 0.1 to 3.0 mg/kg, clonal expansion was seen in both CD4+ and CD8+ blood T cells between baseline and week 6. Low levels of normalized T-cell clonal expansion were also seen in some patients who did not respond. Antigen specificity was not determined for the clonally expanded peripheral T cells. In the 0.1-3.0 mg/kg groups, partial responders were among the patients with the lowest normalized peripheral clonal expansion, particularly in CD8+ T cells.

Patients with a history of autoimmune disease or receiving systemic immunosuppression were excluded from the trial. Peripheral blood for TCR sequencing was collected from all dose cohorts at baseline, on cycle 4 day 1, and on cycle 7 day 1. Samples were obtained from an open-label, multicenter, first-in-human phase I dose-escalation trial of ivuxolimab. Adults with locally advanced or metastatic melanoma, renal cell carcinoma, hepatocellular carcinoma or head and neck squamous cell carcinoma were enrolled in the trial. Before TCR sequencing, CD4+ and CD8+ T cells were separately sorted from peripheral blood. Genomic DNA was extracted from sorted cells for sequencing of the TCRbeta CDR3 region. The immunoSEQ Assay was used to sequence the TCRbeta CDR3 regions. TCRdb carries this immuneACCESS record with in-frame sequences only. Its versions omit some clonotypes, under half of them owing to an unresolved V gene in the studies checked, with the rest unexplained. The sample data list more than 50,000 clones, and roughly nine tenths of these were observed just once. The top ten clonotypes cover around 20% of the sample.

A single count supports this clone. The antigen it recognizes is unknown. No base quality information exists; no much larger clone differs at one position. Reading from cysteine to phenylalanine, the CDR3 counts 16 amino acids. Just the 48-base CDR3 DNA is kept, in frame starting at base 1. The TCR comes from an adult with an advanced solid tumor such as melanoma, head and neck, liver or kidney cancer. The specimen comprised CD4+ or CD8+ T cells sorted from blood, sampled in a trial of the OX40 agonist ivuxolimab. The chain was built from TRBV21-1 and TRBJ2-5. TRBV21-1 is a recognized pseudogene. The CDR3 protein sequence reads: CASSKGFQLRQETQYF. The nucleotides read TGTGCCAGCAGCAAAGGGTTCCAGCTTCGACAAGAGACCCAGTACTTC.